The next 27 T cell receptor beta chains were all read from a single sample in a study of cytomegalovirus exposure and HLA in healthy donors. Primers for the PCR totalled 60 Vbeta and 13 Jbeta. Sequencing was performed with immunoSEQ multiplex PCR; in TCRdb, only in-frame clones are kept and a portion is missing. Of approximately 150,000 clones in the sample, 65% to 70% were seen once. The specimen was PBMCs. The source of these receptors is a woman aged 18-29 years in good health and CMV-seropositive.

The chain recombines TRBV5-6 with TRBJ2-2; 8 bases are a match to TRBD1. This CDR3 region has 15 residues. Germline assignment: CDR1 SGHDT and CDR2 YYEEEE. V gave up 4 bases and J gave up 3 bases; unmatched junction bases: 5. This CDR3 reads CASSPGTGYTGELFF. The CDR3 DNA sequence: TGTGCCAGCAGCCCCGGGACAGGCTACACCGGGGAGCTGTTTTTT.

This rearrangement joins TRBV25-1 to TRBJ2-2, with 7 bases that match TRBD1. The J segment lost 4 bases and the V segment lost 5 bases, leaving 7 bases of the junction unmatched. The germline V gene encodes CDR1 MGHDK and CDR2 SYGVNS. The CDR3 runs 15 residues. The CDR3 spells CASSFDRTGTGELFF. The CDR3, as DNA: TGTGCCAGCAGTTTCGACAGGACAGGCACCGGGGAGCTGTTTTTT.

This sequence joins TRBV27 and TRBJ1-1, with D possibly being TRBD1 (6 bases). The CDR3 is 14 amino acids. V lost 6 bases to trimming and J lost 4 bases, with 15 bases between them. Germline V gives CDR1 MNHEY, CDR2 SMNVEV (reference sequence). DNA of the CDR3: TGTGCCAGCAGCTTACAGGGAAGGATCACTGAAGCTTTCTTT. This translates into CASSLQGRITEAFF.

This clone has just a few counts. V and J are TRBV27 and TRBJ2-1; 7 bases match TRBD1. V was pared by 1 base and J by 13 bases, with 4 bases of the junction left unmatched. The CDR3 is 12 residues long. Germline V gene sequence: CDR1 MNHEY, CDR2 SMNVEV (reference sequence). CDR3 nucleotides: TGTGCCAGCAGTTTATTGTGGACAGGACAGTTCTTC. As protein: CASSLLWTGQFF.

This chain's CDR3 is CAWSAGRGYEQYF. The CDR3, as DNA: TGTGCCTGGAGTGCGGGGAGGGGGTACGAGCAGTACTTC. V is TRBV30 and J is TRBJ2-5, with D tentatively TRBD2 (7 bases). Judging by the DNA end, TRBJ2-7 fits better; the J call may be wrong. Germline V lookup: CDR1 GTSNPN, CDR2 SVGIG (reference sequence). The CDR3 contains 13 residues.

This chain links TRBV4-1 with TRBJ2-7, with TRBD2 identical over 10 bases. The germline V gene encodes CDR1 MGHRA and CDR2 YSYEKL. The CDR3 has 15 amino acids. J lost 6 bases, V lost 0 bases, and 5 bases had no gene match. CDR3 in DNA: TGCGCCAGCAGCCAAGAGTCCCAGCGGGAGGGCGAGCAGTACTTC. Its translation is CASSQESQREGEQYF.

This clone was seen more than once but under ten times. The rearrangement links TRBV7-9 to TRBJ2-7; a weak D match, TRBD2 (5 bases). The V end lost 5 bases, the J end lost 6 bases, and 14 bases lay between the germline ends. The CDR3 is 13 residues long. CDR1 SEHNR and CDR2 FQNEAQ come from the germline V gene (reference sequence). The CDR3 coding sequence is TGTGCCAGCAGCAAAGAGGGCGGTGTCGAGCAGTACTTC. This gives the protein CASSKEGGVEQYF.

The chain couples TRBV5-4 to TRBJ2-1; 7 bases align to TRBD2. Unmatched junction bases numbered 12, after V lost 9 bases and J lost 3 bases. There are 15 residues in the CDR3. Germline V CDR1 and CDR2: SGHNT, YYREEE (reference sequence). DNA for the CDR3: TGTGCCACTAAGCGGGACTTGGAATTCTACAATGAGCAGTTCTTC. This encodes CATKRDLEFYNEQFF. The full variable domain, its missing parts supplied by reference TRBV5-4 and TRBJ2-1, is ETGVTQSPTHLIKTRGQQVTLRCSSQSGHNTVSWYQQALGQGPQFIFQYYREEENGRGNFPPRFSGLQFPNYSSELNVNALELDDSALYLCATKRDLEFYNEQFFGPGTRLTVL.

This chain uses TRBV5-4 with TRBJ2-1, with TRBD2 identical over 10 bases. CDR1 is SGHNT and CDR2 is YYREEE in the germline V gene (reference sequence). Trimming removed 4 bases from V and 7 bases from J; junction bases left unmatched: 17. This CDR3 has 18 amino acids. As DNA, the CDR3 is TGTGCCAGCAGCACGGACCGCGCTAGCGGGAGAAGCCTAAATGAGCAGTTCTTC. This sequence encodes CASSTDRASGRSLNEQFF.

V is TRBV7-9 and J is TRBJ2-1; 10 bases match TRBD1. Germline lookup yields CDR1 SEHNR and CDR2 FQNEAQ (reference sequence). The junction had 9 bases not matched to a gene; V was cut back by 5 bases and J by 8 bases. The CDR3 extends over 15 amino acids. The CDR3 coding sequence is TGTGCCAGCAGCCTCCCAAGGACAGGGGGTTATGAGCAGTTCTTC. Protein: CASSLPRTGGYEQFF.

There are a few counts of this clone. The chain's CDR3 is CASGLGLPGGNYGYTF. DNA of the CDR3: TGTGCTAGTGGTTTGGGTCTCCCGGGAGGGAACTATGGCTACACCTTC. The chain employs TRBV12-5 and TRBJ1-2; no firm D call. The CDR3 is made up of 16 amino acids. Germline V lookup: CDR1 LGHNT, CDR2 FRNRAP. The V end lost 1 base, the J end lost 2 bases, and 14 bases lay between the germline ends.

The CDR3 nucleotides are TGCAGCGTTGAAAGGGACAGAGGACCCTACACCTTC. Its translation is CSVERDRGPYTF. This sequence joins TRBV29-1 and TRBJ1-2; 7 bases are a match to TRBD1. With 2 bases clipped from V and 10 bases from J, the junction kept 7 bases outside the gene matches. Germline lookup yields CDR1 SQVTM and CDR2 ANQGSEA. CDR3 length: 12 amino acids.

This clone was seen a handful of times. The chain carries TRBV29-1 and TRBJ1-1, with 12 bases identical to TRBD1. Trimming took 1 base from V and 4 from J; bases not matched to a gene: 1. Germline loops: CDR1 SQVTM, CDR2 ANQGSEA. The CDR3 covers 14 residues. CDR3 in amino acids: CSVEGDRGLTEAFF. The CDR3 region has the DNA TGCAGCGTTGAAGGGGACAGGGGGCTCACTGAAGCTTTCTTT.

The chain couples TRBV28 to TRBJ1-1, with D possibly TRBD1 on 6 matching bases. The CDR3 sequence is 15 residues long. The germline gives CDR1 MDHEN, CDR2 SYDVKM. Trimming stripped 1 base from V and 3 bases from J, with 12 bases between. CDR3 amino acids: CASSLFGTQYTEAFF. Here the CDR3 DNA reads TGTGCCAGCAGTTTATTCGGGACACAATACACTGAAGCTTTCTTT.

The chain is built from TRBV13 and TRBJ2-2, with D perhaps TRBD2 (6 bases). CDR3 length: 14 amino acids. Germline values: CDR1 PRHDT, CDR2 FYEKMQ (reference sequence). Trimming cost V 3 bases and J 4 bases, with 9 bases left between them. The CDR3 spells CASSLGLITGELFF. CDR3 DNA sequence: TGTGCCAGCAGCTTGGGACTTATCACCGGGGAGCTGTTTTTT.

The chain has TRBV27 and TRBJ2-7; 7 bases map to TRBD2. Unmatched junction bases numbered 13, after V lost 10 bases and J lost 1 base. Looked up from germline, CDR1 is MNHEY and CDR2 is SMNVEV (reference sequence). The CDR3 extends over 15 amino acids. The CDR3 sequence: CATRPVAGGSYEQYF. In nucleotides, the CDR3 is TGTGCCACCCGACCCGTAGCGGGCGGGTCCTACGAGCAGTACTTC.

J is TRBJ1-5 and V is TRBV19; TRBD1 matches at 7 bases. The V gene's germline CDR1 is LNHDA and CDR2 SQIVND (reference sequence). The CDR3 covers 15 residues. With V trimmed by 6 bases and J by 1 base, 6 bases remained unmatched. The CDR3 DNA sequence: TGTGCCAGTAGACTACAGGGGTCGAGCAATCAGCCCCAGCATTTT. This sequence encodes CASRLQGSSNQPQHF.

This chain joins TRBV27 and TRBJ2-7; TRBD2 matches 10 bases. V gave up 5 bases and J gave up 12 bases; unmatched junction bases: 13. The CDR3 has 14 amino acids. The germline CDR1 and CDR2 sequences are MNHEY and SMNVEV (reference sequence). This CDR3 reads CASSTLGLAAFLYF. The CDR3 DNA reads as TGTGCCAGCAGTACCCTCGGACTAGCGGCATTCTTGTACTTC.

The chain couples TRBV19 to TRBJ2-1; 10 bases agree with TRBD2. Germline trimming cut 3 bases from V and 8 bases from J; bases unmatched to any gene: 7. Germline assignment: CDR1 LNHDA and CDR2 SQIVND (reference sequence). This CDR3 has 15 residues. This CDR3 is CASSILSGRAHEQFF. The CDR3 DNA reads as TGTGCCAGTAGTATCTTAAGCGGGAGGGCCCATGAGCAGTTCTTC.

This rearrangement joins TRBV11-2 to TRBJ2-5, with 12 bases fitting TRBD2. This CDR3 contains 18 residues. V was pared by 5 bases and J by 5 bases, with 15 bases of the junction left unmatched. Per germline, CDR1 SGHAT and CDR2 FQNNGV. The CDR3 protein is CASSPRGLAGGPWETQYF. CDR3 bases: TGTGCCAGCAGCCCTCGGGGGCTAGCGGGGGGGCCTTGGGAGACCCAGTACTTC.

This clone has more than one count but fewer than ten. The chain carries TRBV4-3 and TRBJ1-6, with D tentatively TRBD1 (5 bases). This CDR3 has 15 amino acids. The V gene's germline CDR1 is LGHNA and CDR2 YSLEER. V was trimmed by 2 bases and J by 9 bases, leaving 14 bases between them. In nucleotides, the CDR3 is TGCGCCAGCAGCCAAAGTAGGGGATTGGGTTCACCCCTCCACTTT. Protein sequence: CASSQSRGLGSPLHF.

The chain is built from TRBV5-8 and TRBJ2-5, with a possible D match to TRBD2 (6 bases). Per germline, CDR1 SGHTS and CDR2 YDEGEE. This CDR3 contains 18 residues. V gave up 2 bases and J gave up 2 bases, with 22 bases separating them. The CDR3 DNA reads TGTGCCAGCAGCTTTGGCGGTACAGCGGAGGGCCAACAAGAGACCCAGTACTTC. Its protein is CASSFGGTAEGQQETQYF.

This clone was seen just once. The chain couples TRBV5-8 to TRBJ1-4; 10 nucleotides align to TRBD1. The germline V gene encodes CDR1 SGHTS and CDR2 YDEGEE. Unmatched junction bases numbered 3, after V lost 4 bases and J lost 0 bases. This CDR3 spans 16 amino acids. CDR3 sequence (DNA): TGTGCCAGCAGCCCGGGACAGGGGACAACTAATGAAAAACTGTTTTTT. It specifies CASSPGQGTTNEKLFF.

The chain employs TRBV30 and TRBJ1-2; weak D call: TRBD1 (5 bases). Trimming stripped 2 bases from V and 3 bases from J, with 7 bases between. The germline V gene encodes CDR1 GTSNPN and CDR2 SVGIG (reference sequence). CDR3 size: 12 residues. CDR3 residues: CAWSRGHYGYTF. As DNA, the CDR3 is TGTGCCTGGAGTAGGGGCCACTATGGCTACACCTTC.

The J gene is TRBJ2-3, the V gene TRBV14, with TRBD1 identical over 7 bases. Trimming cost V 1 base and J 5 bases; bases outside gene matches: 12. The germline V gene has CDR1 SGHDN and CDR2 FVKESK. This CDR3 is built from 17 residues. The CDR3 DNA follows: TGTGCCAGCAGCCAAGGACAGGGAATATTAAGTCGAGATACGCAGTATTTT. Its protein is CASSQGQGILSRDTQYF.

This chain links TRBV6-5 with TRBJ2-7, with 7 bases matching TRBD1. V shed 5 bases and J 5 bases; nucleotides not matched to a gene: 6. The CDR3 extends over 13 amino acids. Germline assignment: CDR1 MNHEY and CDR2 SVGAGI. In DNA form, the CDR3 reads TGTGCCAGCAGTAACAGGGGTAGGGACGAGCAGTACTTC. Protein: CASSNRGRDEQYF.

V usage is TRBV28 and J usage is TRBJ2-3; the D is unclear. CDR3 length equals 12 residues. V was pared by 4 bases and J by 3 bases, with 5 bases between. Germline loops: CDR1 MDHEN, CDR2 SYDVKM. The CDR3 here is CASSSLTDTQYF. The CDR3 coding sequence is TGTGCCAGCAGTTCCCTAACAGATACGCAGTATTTT.